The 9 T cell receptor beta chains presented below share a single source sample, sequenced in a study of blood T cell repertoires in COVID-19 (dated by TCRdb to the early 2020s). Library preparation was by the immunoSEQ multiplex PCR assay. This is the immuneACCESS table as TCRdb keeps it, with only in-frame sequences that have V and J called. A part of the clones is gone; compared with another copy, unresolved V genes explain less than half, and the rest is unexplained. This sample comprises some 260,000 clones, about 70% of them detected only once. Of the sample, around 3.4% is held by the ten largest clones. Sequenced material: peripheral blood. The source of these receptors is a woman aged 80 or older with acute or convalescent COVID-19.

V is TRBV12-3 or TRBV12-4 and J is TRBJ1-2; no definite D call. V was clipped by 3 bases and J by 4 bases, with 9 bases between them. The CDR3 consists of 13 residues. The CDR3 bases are TGTGCCAGCAGTTTGTCCGGGTCCTATGGCTACACCTTC. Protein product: CASSLSGSYGYTF.

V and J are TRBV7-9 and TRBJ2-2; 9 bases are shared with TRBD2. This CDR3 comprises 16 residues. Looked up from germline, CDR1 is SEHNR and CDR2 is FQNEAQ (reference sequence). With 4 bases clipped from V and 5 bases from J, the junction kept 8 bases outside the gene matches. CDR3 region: CASSSGTSFSTGELFF. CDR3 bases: TGTGCCAGCAGCTCCGGGACTAGCTTTAGTACCGGGGAGCTGTTTTTT.

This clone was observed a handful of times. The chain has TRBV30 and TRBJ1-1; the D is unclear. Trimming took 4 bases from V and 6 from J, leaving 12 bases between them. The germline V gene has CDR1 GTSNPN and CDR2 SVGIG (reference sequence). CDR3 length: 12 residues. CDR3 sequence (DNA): TGTGCCTGGATATCGGTGGTTGCTGAAGCTTTCTTT. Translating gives CAWISVVAEAFF.

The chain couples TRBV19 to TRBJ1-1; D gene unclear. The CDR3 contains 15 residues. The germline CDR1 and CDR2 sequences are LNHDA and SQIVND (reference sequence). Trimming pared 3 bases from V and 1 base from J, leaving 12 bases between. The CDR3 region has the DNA TGTGCCAGTAGTATTGGAGGCGAGGGGAACACTGAAGCTTTCTTT. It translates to CASSIGGEGNTEAFF.

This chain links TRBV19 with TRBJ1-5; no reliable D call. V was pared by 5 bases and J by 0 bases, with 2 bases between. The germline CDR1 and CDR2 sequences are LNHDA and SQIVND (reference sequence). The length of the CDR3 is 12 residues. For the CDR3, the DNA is TGTGCCAGTAGTCATAGCAATCAGCCCCAGCATTTT. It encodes CASSHSNQPQHF.

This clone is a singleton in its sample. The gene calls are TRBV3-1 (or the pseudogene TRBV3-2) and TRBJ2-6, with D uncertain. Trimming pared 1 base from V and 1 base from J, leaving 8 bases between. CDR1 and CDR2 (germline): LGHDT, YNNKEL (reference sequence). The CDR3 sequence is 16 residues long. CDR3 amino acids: CASSQVLISGANVLTF. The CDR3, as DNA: TGTGCCAGCAGCCAAGTCCTTATATCTGGGGCCAACGTCCTGACTTTC.

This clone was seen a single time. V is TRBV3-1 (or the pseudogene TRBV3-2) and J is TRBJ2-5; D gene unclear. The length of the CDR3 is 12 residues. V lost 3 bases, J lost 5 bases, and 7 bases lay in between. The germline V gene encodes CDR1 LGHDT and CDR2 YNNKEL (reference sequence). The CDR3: CASSHGLETQYF. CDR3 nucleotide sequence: TGTGCCAGCAGCCACGGGTTGGAGACCCAGTACTTC.

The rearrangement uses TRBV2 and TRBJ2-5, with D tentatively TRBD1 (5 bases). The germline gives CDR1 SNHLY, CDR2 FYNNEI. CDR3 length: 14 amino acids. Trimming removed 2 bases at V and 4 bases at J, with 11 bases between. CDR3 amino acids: CASSEQGIGETQYF. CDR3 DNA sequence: TGTGCCAGCAGTGAACAGGGAATTGGAGAGACCCAGTACTTC.

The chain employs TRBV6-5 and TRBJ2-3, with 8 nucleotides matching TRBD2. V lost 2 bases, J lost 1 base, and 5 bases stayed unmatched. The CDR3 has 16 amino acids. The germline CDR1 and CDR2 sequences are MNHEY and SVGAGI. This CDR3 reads CASSYRSGRGTDTQYF. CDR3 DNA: TGTGCCAGCAGTTACCGAAGCGGGAGAGGCACAGATACGCAGTATTTT.